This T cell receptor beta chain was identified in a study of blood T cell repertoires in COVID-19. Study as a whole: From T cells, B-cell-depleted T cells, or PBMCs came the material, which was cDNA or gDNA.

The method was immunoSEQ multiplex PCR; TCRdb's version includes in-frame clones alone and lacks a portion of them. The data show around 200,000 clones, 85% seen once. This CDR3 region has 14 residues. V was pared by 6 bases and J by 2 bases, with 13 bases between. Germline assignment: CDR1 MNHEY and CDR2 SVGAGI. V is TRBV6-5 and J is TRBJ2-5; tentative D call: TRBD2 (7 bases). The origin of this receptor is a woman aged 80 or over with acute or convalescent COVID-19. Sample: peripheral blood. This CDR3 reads CASSRGGEQETQYF. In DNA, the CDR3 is TGTGCCAGCAGCAGGGGAGGGGAACAAGAGACCCAGTACTTC.